Below, 21 T cell receptor beta chains from the same sample are listed, as sequenced in a study of T-cell memory formation after mild COVID-19. TCRdb re-called the 5' RACE reads with MiXCR, one entry per CDR3 protein. The sample has approximately 500,000 distinct CDR3 sequences, roughly 25% seen once; the top ten hold under 15%. The sample comprised PBMCs or a T cell subset sorted from them (not recorded which). The receptors here all came from an adult woman who had mild COVID-19 (a few samples of this study predate the infection). Cell type and time point are not known.

The chain is built from TRBV3-1 and TRBJ2-3, with D perhaps TRBD2 (5 bases). The V gene's germline CDR1 is LGHDT and CDR2 YNNKEL (reference sequence). Trimming removed 3 bases at V and 0 bases at J, with 10 bases between. The CDR3 has 15 residues. The CDR3 loop reads CASSHRTRSTDTQYF. For the CDR3, the DNA is TGTGCCAGCAGCCACCGGACTCGAAGCACAGATACGCAGTATTTT.

This clonotype was detected only a few times. The rearrangement links TRBV28 to TRBJ2-2; D is perhaps TRBD1 (6 bases). In germline, CDR1 is MDHEN, CDR2 SYDVKM. The ends were cut back, 7 bases at V and 0 bases at J, with 12 bases in the middle. This CDR3 is built from 15 residues. In DNA, the CDR3 is TGTGCCAGCAATCCGGGACACACGAACACCGGGGAGCTGTTTTTT. Its translation: CASNPGHTNTGELFF.

The chain joins TRBV6-1 to TRBJ2-3; D possibly corresponds to TRBD2 (6 bases). V lost 10 bases, J lost 2 bases, and 16 bases lay in between. The germline V gene encodes CDR1 MNHNS and CDR2 SASEGT. This CDR3 comprises 14 residues. DNA for the CDR3: TGTGCCACCAGGAATGGGGGGAACACAGATACGCAGTATTTT. Translating it yields CATRNGGNTDTQYF.

V and J are TRBV6-1 and TRBJ1-1, with D unresolved. CDR1 is MNHNS, CDR2 SASEGT, per germline. The CDR3 contains 11 residues. V lost 0 bases and J 11 bases, leaving 7 bases between the germline ends. In nucleotides, the CDR3 is TGTGCCAGCAGTGAAGCGGTTGTCGCTTTCTTT. This gives the protein CASSEAVVAFF.

This clonotype was counted between two and nine times. V is TRBV5-1 and J is TRBJ2-7; D gene ambiguous. V was pared by 4 bases and J by 5 bases, with 16 bases between. Germline CDR1 is SGHRS and CDR2 is YFSETQ. The CDR3 contains 14 residues. CDR3 nucleotide sequence: TGCGCCAGCAGCCGCGCTGGGTCGTCTAACGAGCAGTACTTC. This codes for CASSRAGSSNEQYF.

CDR3: CASSPSAQTQYF. Here the CDR3 DNA reads TGTGCCAGCAGCCCTAGCGCACAAACGCAGTATTTT. V is TRBV7-9 and J is TRBJ2-3; perhaps TRBD2 as D (6 bases). Germline CDR1 reads SEHNR; CDR2 reads FQNEAQ (reference sequence). Deletions cut 5 bases from V and 9 bases from J, with 12 bases between. The CDR3 runs 12 residues.

This clonotype was seen only a few times. The J gene is TRBJ2-1, the V gene TRBV6-2 or TRBV6-3; 11 positions agree with TRBD1. CDR3 length: 15 amino acids. The V and J ends lost 4 bases and 10 bases, in that order; junction bases with no gene match: 9. CDR1 is MNHEY and CDR2 is SVGEGT in the germline V gene. CDR3: CASSLNRDRGVEQFF. The CDR3 nucleotides are TGTGCCAGCAGTTTGAACCGGGACAGGGGGGTAGAGCAGTTCTTC.

DNA of the CDR3: TGTGCCACCAGTGACCCACAGGGGGGGGAAGCTTTCTTT. Protein sequence: CATSDPQGGEAFF. The chain combines TRBV24-1 with TRBJ1-1; 8 bases are a match to TRBD1. Germline lookup yields CDR1 KGHDR and CDR2 SFDVKD. This CDR3 is built from 13 residues. V shed 4 bases and J 8 bases; nucleotides not matched to a gene: 5.

This clonotype showed up just a few times. J is TRBJ2-7 and V is TRBV5-1; D is uncertain. V lost 2 bases, J lost 6 bases, and 9 bases lay in between. Germline lookup yields CDR1 SGHRS and CDR2 YFSETQ. The CDR3 is made up of 12 amino acids. Here the CDR3 DNA reads TGCGCCAGCAGCTTTACCTTGGCCGAGCAGTACTTC. This translates into CASSFTLAEQYF.

The chain couples TRBV5-5 to TRBJ1-5, with no clear D. The CDR3 is made up of 15 amino acids. CDR1 and CDR2 from the germline V gene are SGHKS and YYEKEE (reference sequence). Trimming stripped 4 bases from V and 3 bases from J, with 14 bases between. CDR3 protein: CASSKPDGSNQPQHF. The CDR3 DNA reads as TGTGCCAGCAGCAAACCGGACGGGTCCAATCAGCCCCAGCATTTT.

The chain links TRBV7-2 to TRBJ2-3, with D possibly TRBD1 on 5 matching bases. CDR3 length equals 14 residues. V was shortened by 9 bases and J by 2 bases, with 15 bases between the two germline ends. Per the germline V gene, CDR1 is SGHTA and CDR2 is FQGNSA. CDR3 sequence (DNA): TGTGCCAGTAGACGCGACAGATTCACAGATACGCAGTATTTT. This codes for CASRRDRFTDTQYF.

The sample holds a few counts of this clonotype. The chain is built from TRBV7-8 and TRBJ2-1; 12 positions match TRBD2. Germline V gene sequence: CDR1 SGHVS, CDR2 FQNEAQ. The V gene end was trimmed by 5 bases and the J gene end by 10 bases; junction bases not matched to a gene: 9. The CDR3 sequence is 15 residues long. The CDR3 nucleotides read TGTGCCAGCAGCATTACTAGCGGGAGGATCAGAGAGCAGTTCTTC. Encoded protein: CASSITSGRIREQFF.

The chain is built from TRBV7-2 and TRBJ1-4; TRBD1 is a possible D gene (6 bases). Germline V gene data show CDR1 as SGHTA and CDR2 as FQGNSA. The CDR3 spans 14 residues. V lost 1 base and J 7 bases, leaving 10 bases between the germline ends. The CDR3 bases are TGTGCCAGCAGCTTAGTTCAGGGGATTGAAAAACTGTTTTTT. Protein: CASSLVQGIEKLFF.

This clonotype was seen more than once but under ten times. The chain employs TRBV4-1 and TRBJ2-1; 10 bases align to TRBD2. The germline CDR1 and CDR2 sequences are MGHRA and YSYEKL. This CDR3 contains 15 residues. With V trimmed by 1 base and J by 4 bases, 1 base remained unmatched. In nucleotides, the CDR3 is TGCGCCAGCAGCCAAGGGACTAGCGGATACAATGAGCAGTTCTTC. This gives the protein CASSQGTSGYNEQFF.

This clonotype was counted ten times or more. The chain employs TRBV7-9 and TRBJ2-5, with 11 bases lining up with TRBD2. The CDR3 runs 15 residues. Germline assignment: CDR1 SEHNR and CDR2 FQNEAQ (reference sequence). The V gene end was trimmed by 2 bases and the J gene end by 4 bases; junction bases not matched to a gene: 3. CDR3 amino acids: CASSLRLAGGETQYF. DNA for the CDR3: TGTGCCAGCAGCTTACGTCTAGCGGGAGGAGAGACCCAGTACTTC.

The sample holds one count of this clonotype. The genes are TRBV2 and TRBJ1-5, with TRBD1 as a possible D gene (5 bases). Looked up from germline, CDR1 is SNHLY and CDR2 is FYNNEI. Between the trimmed V and J ends, which lost 9 bases and 2 bases, there was a span of 23 bases. CDR3 length: 17 residues. The CDR3 is CARIHSGPGGGNQPQHF. The CDR3 nucleotides read TGTGCCAGGATCCATTCCGGCCCTGGGGGGGGCAATCAGCCCCAGCATTTT.

In this sample, this clonotype turned up a few times. This chain connects TRBV5-4 to TRBJ2-3; no clear D gene. Germline assignment: CDR1 SGHNT and CDR2 YYREEE (reference sequence). The CDR3 consists of 15 residues. V dropped 4 bases and J dropped 1 base, with 13 bases sitting between them. DNA for the CDR3: TGTGCCAGCAGCGTTCGACTCGGGCGCACAGATACGCAGTATTTT. This sequence encodes CASSVRLGRTDTQYF.

Only a few counts were recorded for this clonotype. This sequence joins TRBV7-3 and TRBJ2-5; 8 bases are a match to TRBD1. This CDR3 spans 15 amino acids. V was pared by 1 base and J by 4 bases, with 5 bases of the junction left unmatched. Germline CDR1 reads SGHTA; CDR2 reads FQGTGA. The CDR3 loop is CASSLMTGAAETQYF. Here the CDR3 DNA reads TGTGCCAGCAGCTTAATGACAGGGGCGGCAGAGACCCAGTACTTC.

This chain joins TRBV24-1 and TRBJ2-1, with unresolved D. Germline assignment: CDR1 KGHDR and CDR2 SFDVKD. This CDR3 is 13 amino acids long. V lost 12 bases and J lost 5, with 16 bases in between. CDR3 nucleotide sequence: TGTGCCGCTCGAGCAAGGGCGAACAATGAGCAGTTCTTC. This translates into CAARARANNEQFF.

The chain combines TRBV7-2 with TRBJ1-2, with a tentative D call TRBD1 (6 bases). CDR1 SGHTA and CDR2 FQGNSA come from the germline V gene. This CDR3 region has 15 residues. V lost 0 bases and J lost 1, with 9 bases in between. CDR3 in amino acids: CASSLAPGDNYGYTF. The CDR3, as DNA: TGTGCCAGCAGCTTAGCCCCAGGGGATAACTATGGCTACACCTTC.

CDR3 coding DNA: TGTGCCAGCAGCCCCCGGACTAGCGGGAGAGAGGGTGAGCAGTTCTTC. Its translation: CASSPRTSGREGEQFF. The chain joins TRBV7-9 to TRBJ2-1; 13 bases align to TRBD2. The CDR3 consists of 16 residues. CDR1 and CDR2 (germline): SEHNR, FQNEAQ (reference sequence). Trimming at V came to 5 bases and at J to 9 bases, leaving 10 bases not matched to a gene.